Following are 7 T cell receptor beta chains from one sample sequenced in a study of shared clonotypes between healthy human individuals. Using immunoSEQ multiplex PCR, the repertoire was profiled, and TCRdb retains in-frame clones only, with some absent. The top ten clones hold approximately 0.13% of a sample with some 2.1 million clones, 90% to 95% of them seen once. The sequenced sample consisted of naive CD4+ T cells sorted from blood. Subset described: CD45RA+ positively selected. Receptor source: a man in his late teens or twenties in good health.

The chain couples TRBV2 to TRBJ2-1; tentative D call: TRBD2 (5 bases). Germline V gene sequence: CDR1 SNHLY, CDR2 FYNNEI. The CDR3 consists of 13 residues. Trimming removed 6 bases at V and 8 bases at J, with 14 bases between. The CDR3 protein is CASSPEREHEQFF. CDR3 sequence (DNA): TGTGCCAGCAGCCCCGAGAGGGAACATGAGCAGTTCTTC.

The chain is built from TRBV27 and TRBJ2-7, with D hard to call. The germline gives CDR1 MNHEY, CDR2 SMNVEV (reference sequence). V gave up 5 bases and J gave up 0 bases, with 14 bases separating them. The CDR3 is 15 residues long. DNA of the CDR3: TGTGCCAGCAGTCTTCGGGTCGCGAGCTCCTACGAGCAGTACTTC. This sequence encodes CASSLRVASSYEQYF.

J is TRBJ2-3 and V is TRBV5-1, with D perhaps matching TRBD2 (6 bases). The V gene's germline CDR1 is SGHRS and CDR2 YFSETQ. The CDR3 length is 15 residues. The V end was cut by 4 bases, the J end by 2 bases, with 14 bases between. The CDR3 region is CASSPSRDFTDTQYF. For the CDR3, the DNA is TGCGCCAGCAGCCCCAGCCGGGACTTCACAGATACGCAGTATTTT.

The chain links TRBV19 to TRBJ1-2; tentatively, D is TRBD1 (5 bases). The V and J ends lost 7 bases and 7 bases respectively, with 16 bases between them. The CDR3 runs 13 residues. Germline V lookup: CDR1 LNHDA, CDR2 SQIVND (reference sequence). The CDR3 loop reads CASTPWDAGGYTF. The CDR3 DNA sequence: TGTGCCAGTACCCCTTGGGACGCCGGTGGCTACACCTTC.

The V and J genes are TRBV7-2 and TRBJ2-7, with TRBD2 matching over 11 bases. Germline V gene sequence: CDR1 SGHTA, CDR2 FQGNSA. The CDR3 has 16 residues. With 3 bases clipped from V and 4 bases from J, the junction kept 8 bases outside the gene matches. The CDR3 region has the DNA TGTGCCAGCAGCTTGACAACGGGACTAGCGGTATACGAGCAGTACTTC. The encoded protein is CASSLTTGLAVYEQYF.

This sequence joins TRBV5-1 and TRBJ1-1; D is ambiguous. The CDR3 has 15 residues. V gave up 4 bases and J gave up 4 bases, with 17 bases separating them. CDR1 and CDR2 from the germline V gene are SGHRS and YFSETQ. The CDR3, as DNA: TGCGCCAGCAGCGTGGCGAGCTTGGGAACCACTGAAGCTTTCTTT. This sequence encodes CASSVASLGTTEAFF.

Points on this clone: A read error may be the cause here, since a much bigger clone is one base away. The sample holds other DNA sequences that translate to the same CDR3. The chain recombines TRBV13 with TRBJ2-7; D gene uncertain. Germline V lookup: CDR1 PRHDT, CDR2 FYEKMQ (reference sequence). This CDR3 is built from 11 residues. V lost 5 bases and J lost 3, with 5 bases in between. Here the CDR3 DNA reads TGTGCCAGCAGCCTATACTACGAGCAGTACTTC. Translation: CASSLYYEQYF.